The source of this TCR beta chain is a study of cytomegalovirus exposure and HLA in healthy donors. General observations from the study: Most TCR beta V segments were productive about 90% or about 30% of the time in an earlier analysis. The study designated roughly 160 TCR beta chains cytomegalovirus-associated. In a later analysis, productive TCRs from donors in an Asian-associated ancestry cluster reportedly carried fewer N-insertions than the cohort mean. A classifier reportedly called cytomegalovirus status with high sensitivity and specificity.

Germline assignment: CDR1 SGHTA and CDR2 FQGNSA. V shed 1 base, J shed 6 bases, and the junction held 4 bases outside the gene matches. CDR3 length equals 14 residues. With respect to this clone: Its specificity is unknown.

Primers for the PCR totalled 60 Vbeta and 13 Jbeta. The protocol was immunoSEQ multiplex PCR, while the TCRdb copy is restricted to in-frame clones and leaves out a portion. Here the sample spans about 100,000 clones, approximately 80% being singletons. The specimen sequenced was PBMCs. The sequence was obtained from a woman between 18 and 29 years old in good health and CMV-seropositive. The rearrangement links TRBV7-2 to TRBJ1-2; 8 bases line up with TRBD1. The CDR3 reads CASSLGQGRHGYTF. The CDR3 bases are TGTGCCAGCAGCTTAGGACAGGGGCGTCATGGCTACACCTTC.